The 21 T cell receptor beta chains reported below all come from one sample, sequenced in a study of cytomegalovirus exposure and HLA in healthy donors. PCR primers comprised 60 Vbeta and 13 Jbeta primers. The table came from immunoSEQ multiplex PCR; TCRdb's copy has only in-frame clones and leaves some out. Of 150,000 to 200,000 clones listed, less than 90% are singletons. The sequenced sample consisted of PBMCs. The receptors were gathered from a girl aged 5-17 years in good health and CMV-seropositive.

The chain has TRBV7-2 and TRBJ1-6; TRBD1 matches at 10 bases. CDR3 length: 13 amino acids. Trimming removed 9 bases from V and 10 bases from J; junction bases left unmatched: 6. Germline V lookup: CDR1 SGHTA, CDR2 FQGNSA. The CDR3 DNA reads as TGTGCCAGTAGACGGGACAGGGGCTCACCCCTCCACTTT. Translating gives CASRRDRGSPLHF.

This chain's CDR3 is CASSSTGVNYGYTF. DNA of the CDR3: TGTGCCAGCAGTTCCACAGGGGTTAACTATGGCTACACCTTC. The chain recombines TRBV28 with TRBJ1-2, with 7 bases identical to TRBD1. Germline CDR1 and CDR2: MDHEN and SYDVKM. V lost 4 bases and J lost 1; bases outside the gene matches: 3. The CDR3 is 14 amino acids.

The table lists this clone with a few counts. CDR3: CASSSRQGTTEAFF. The CDR3 DNA sequence: TGTGCCAGCAGCTCCCGACAGGGGACCACTGAAGCTTTCTTT. The genes are TRBV7-2 and TRBJ1-1; 8 positions match TRBD1. The germline CDR1 and CDR2 sequences are SGHTA and FQGNSA. The V gene end was trimmed by 4 bases and the J gene end by 4 bases; junction bases not matched to a gene: 5. The CDR3 has 14 residues.

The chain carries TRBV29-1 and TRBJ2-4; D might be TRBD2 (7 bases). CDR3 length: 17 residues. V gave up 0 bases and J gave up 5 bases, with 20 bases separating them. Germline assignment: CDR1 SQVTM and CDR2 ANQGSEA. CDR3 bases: TGCAGCGTTGAAGAATGGGGGGGCTTCGGGCTCGAAAACATTCAGTACTTC. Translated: CSVEEWGGFGLENIQYF. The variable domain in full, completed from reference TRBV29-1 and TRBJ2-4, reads SAVISQKPSRDICQRGTSLTIQCQVDSQVTMMFWYRQQPGQSLTLIATANQGSEATYESGFVIDKFPISRPNLTFSTLTVSNMSPEDSSIYLCSVEEWGGFGLENIQYFGAGTRLSVL.

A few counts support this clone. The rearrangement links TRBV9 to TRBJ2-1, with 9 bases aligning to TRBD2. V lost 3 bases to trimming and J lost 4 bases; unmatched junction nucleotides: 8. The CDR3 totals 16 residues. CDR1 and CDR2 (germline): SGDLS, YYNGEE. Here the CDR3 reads CASSGREGQFYNEQFF. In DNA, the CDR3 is TGTGCCAGCAGCGGGCGGGAGGGCCAGTTTTACAATGAGCAGTTCTTC.

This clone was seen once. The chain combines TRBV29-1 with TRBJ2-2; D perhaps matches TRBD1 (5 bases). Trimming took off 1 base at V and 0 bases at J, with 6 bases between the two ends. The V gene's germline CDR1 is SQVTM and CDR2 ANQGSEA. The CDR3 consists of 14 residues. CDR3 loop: CSVEARANTGELFF. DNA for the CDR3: TGCAGCGTTGAAGCCAGGGCGAACACCGGGGAGCTGTTTTTT.

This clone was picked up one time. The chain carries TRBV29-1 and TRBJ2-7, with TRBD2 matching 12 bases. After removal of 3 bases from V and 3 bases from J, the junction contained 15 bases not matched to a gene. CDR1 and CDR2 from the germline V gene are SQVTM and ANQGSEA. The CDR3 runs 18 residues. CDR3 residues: CSVDTTSGSRDSRYEQYF. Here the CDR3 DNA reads TGCAGCGTTGATACGACTAGCGGGAGCAGGGACTCCCGCTACGAGCAGTACTTC.

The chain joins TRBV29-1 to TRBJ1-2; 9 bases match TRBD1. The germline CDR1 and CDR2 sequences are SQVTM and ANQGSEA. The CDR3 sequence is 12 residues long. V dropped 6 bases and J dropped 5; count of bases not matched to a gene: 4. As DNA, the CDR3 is TGCAGCGTGGGACAGGGAAGGTATGGCTACACCTTC. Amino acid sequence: CSVGQGRYGYTF.

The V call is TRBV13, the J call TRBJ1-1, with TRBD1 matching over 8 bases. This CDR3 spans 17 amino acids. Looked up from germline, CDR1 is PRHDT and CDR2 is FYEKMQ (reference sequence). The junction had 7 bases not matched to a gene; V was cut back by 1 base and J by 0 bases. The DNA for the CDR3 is TGTGCCAGCAGCTTAGTCAGGGGGCGAGTAATGAACACTGAAGCTTTCTTT. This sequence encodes CASSLVRGRVMNTEAFF.

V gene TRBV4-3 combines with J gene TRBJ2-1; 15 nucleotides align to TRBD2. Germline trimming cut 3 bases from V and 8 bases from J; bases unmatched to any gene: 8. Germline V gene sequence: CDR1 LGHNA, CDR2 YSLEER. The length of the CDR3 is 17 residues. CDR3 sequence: CASSHSTGLAGGHEQFF. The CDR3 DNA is TGCGCCAGCAGCCACAGCACAGGACTAGCGGGAGGGCATGAGCAGTTCTTC.

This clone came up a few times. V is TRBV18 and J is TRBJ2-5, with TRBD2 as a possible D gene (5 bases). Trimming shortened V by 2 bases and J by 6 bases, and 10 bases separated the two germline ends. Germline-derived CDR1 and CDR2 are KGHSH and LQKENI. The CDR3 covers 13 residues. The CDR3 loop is CASSPGEIKTQYF. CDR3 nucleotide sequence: TGTGCCAGCTCACCAGGGGAGATCAAGACCCAGTACTTC.

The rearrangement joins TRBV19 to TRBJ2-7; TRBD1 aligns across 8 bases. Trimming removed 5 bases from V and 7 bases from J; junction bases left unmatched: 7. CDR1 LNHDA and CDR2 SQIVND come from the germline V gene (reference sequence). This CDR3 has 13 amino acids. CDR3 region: CASSLRTGWEQYF. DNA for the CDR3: TGTGCCAGTAGTCTTCGGACAGGGTGGGAGCAGTACTTC.

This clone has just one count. For the CDR3, the DNA is TGTGCCAGCAGCTGGACTAGCGGGAGCGGCGGTGAGCAGTTCTTC. Protein product: CASSWTSGSGGEQFF. V usage is TRBV7-9 and J usage is TRBJ2-1; 13 bases are a match to TRBD2. The CDR3 has 15 residues. Unmatched junction bases numbered 6, after V lost 4 bases and J lost 9 bases. Germline CDR1 is SEHNR and CDR2 is FQNEAQ (reference sequence).

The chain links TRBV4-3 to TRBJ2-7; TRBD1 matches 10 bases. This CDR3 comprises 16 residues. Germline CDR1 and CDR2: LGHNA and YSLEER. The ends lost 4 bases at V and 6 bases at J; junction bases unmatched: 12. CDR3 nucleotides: TGCGCCAGCAGCCCGACCCCGGGACAGGGGTTGACCGAGCAGTACTTC. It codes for CASSPTPGQGLTEQYF.

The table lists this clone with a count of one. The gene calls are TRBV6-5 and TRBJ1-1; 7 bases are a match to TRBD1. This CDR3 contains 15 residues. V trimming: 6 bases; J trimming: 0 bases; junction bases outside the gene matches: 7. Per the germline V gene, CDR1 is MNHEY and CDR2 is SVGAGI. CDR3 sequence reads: CASSRGTDMNTEAFF. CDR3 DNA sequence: TGTGCCAGCAGCCGCGGGACAGACATGAACACTGAAGCTTTCTTT.

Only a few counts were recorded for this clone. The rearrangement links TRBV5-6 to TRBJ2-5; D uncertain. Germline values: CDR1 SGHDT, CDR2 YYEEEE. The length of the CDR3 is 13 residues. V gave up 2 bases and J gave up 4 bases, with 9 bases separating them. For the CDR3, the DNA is TGTGCCAGCAGCTTCAACAGCCCAGAGACCCAGTACTTC. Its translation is CASSFNSPETQYF.

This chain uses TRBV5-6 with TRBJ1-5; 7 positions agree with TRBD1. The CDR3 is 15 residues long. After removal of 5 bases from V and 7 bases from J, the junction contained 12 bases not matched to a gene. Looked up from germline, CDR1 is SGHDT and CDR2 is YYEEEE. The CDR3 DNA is TGTGCCAGCAGTTCCGGACAGGTCCATGGACAGCCCCAGCATTTT. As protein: CASSSGQVHGQPQHF.

The CDR3 nucleotides read TGTGCCAGCAGCTTAGGAGGGTCCACCTACAATGAGCAGTTCTTC. Its protein is CASSLGGSTYNEQFF. The rearrangement links TRBV11-3 to TRBJ2-1; a possible D gene is TRBD2 (5 bases). Germline V gives CDR1 SGHNT, CDR2 YENEEA. The germline V and J ends were trimmed by 1 base and 2 bases, with 9 bases remaining between them. The CDR3 has 15 amino acids.

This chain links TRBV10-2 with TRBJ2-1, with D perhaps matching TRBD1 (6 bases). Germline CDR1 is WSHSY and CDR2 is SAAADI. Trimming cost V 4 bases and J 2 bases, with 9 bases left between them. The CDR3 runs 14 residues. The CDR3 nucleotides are TGCGCCAGCAGTGCGGACAGCACCTACAATGAGCAGTTCTTC. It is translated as CASSADSTYNEQFF.

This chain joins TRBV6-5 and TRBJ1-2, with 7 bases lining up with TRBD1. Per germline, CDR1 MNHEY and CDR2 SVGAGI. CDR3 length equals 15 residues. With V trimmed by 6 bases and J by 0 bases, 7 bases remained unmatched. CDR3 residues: CASRKTQGTNYGYTF. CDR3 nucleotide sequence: TGTGCCAGCAGGAAGACACAGGGGACTAACTATGGCTACACCTTC.

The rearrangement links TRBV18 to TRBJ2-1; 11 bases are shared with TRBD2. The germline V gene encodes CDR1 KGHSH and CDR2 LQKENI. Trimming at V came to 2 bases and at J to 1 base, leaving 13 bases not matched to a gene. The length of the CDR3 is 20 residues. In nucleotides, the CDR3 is TGTGCCAGCTCACCAAGGGCGGCGACTAGCGGGACTAGTTCCTACAATGAGCAGTTCTTC. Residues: CASSPRAATSGTSSYNEQFF.